This T cell receptor (beta chain) originates from a study of blood T cell repertoires in COVID-19. The wider study: Acute and convalescent COVID-19 samples came from the United States, Italy and Spain. Sample material is recorded as cDNA or gDNA derived from T cells, B-cell-depleted T cells, or PBMCs.

In the study's own analysis: For nucleated cells, counts were estimated from reference gene primer amplification. Libraries were prepared by immunoSEQ multiplex PCR; TCRdb keeps only in-frame clonotypes and omits some of them. D and trimming were read from the DNA, whereas the V and J calls and clone size are those reported in that table. In the table there are around 300,000 clones, roughly nine tenths of which are singletons. Enrollment of patients from Seattle took place during active infection, with longitudinal follow-up. From germline, CDR1 is LNHNV and CDR2 YYDKDF (reference sequence). CDR3 length: 15 amino acids. Remarks on this clone: At one boundary the junction diverges from the germline segment, which might be a read error.

The source material was peripheral blood. This chain uses TRBV15 with TRBJ2-6; D gene unclear. The TCR originated in a young woman with COVID-19, enrolled during active disease. CDR3 in DNA: TGTGCCTCCAGTTTATATAGCTCTGGGGCCAACGTCCTGACTTTC. This translates into CASSLYSSGANVLTF.